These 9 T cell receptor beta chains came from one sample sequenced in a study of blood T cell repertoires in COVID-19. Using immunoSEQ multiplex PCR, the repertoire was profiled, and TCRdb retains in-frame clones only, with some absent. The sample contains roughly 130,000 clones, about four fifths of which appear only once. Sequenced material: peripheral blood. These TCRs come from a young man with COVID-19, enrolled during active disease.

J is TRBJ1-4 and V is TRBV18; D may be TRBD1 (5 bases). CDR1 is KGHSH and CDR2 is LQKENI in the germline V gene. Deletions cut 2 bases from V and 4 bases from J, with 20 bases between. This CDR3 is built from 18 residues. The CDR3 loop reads CASSPWTSLLEGNEKLFF. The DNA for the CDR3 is TGTGCCAGCTCACCATGGACATCCCTGCTCGAAGGTAATGAAAAACTGTTTTTT.

Written as DNA, the CDR3 is TGCGCCAGCAGCCAAGGTTCCCTAAGCTCTGGAAACACCATATATTTT. This codes for CASSQGSLSSGNTIYF. This sequence joins TRBV4-3 and TRBJ1-3; D not resolved. The CDR3 is made up of 16 amino acids. V was trimmed by 1 base and J by 0 bases, leaving 10 bases between them. Per germline, CDR1 LGHNA and CDR2 YSLEER.

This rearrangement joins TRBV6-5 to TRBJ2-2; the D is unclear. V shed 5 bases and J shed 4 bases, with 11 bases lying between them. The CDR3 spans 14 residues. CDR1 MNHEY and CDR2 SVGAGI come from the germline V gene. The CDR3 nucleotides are TGTGCCAGCAGTCCCCCAGGCCTCACCGGGGAGCTGTTTTTT. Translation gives CASSPPGLTGELFF.

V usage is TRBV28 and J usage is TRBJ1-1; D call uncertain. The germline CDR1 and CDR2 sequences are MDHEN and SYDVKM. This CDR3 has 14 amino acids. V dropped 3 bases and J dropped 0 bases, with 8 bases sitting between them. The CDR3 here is CASSFVQMNTEAFF. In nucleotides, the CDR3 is TGTGCCAGCAGTTTTGTCCAGATGAACACTGAAGCTTTCTTT.

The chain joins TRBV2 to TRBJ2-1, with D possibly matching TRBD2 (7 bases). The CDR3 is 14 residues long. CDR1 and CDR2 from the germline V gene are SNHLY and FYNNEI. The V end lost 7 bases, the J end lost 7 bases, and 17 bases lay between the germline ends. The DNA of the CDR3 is TGTGCCAGCAACGAGGGGGGGTATAATAATGAGCAGTTCTTC. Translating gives CASNEGGYNNEQFF.

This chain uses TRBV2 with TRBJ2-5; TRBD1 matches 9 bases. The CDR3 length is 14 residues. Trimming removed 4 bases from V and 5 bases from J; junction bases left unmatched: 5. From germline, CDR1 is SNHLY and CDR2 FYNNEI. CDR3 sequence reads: CASSAGTGSETQYF. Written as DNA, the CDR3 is TGTGCCAGCAGTGCCGGGACAGGGTCGGAGACCCAGTACTTC.

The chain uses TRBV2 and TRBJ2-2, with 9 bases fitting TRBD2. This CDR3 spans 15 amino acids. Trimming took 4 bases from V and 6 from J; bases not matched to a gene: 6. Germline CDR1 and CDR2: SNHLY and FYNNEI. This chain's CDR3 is CASSGGTSGSGELFF. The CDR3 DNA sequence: TGTGCCAGCAGTGGGGGTACTAGCGGGTCCGGGGAGCTGTTTTTT.

DNA of the CDR3: TGCGCCAGCAGCCACCCCCGACAGCAGAGCACAGATACGCAGTATTTT. This codes for CASSHPRQQSTDTQYF. The chain carries TRBV5-1 and TRBJ2-3, with D perhaps matching TRBD1 (5 bases). The CDR3 sequence is 16 residues long. The V end lost 4 bases, the J end lost 0 bases, and 15 bases lay between the germline ends. Germline-derived CDR1 and CDR2 are SGHRS and YFSETQ. The variable domain in full, completed from reference TRBV5-1 and TRBJ2-3, reads KAGVTQTPRYLIKTRGQQVTLSCSPISGHRSVSWYQQTPGQGLQFLFEYFSETQRNKGNFPGRFSGRQFSNSRSEMNVSTLELGDSALYLCASSHPRQQSTDTQYFGPGTRLTVL.

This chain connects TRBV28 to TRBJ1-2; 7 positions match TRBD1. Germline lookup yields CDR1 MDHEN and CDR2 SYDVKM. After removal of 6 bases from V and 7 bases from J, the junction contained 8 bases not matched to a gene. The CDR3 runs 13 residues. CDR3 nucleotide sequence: TGTGCCAGCAGCCACGACAGGGAGCTTGGCTACACCTTC. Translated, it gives CASSHDRELGYTF.